This T cell receptor beta chain stems from a study of memory CD4+ T cells and cytomegalovirus serostatus. Comments on this clone: The sample has other DNA sequences that encode this CDR3 too.

Germline V gene lookup returns CDR1 SGHNT and CDR2 YYREEE (reference sequence). The length of the CDR3 is 14 residues. The V and J ends lost 4 bases and 7 bases, in that order; junction bases with no gene match: 4. Single viable CD3+CD4+CD8-CD45RO+ cells were sorted as the memory CD4+ T cells. Only in-frame clones appear in the TCRdb table, and some are missing; sequencing was by immunoSEQ multiplex PCR. Of 30,000 to 50,000 clones listed, around 79% are singletons. The source of this sequence is an adult in good health and CMV-seronegative. The chain carries TRBV5-4 and TRBJ1-6, with 8 bases fitting TRBD1. The sequenced sample consisted of memory CD4+ T cells from blood. The CDR3 nucleotides are TGTGCCAGCAGCCTGGACAGGGACAATTCACCCCTCCACTTT. The encoded protein is CASSLDRDNSPLHF.